The 12 T cell receptor beta chains in this list originate from one sample, sequenced in a study of memory CD8 T cells in hepatitis C reinfection. Sequencing used immunoSEQ multiplex PCR; TCRdb keeps in-frame clones, though not all of them. The sample carries roughly 43,000 clones, more than 75% recorded once. The time point is: peak reinfection, 3 to 8 weeks after reinfection detection. The sorted cells went straight to TCR sequencing with no prior in vitro expansion. Sequences were obtained from naive CD8+ T cells sorted from blood. Every receptor here comes from a young man with hepatitis C virus infection.

The V gene is TRBV10-3, the J gene TRBJ2-1, with 7 positions matching TRBD1. The V segment lost 3 bases and the J segment 2 bases; nucleotides outside the gene matches: 7. The length of the CDR3 is 16 residues. Germline values: CDR1 ENHRY, CDR2 SYGVKD. The CDR3: CAISDIQGDPYNEQFF. DNA of the CDR3: TGTGCCATCAGTGATATTCAGGGGGATCCCTACAATGAGCAGTTCTTC.

The gene calls are TRBV29-1 and TRBJ2-1; tentatively, D is TRBD2 (6 bases). The V and J ends lost 3 bases and 5 bases respectively, with 17 bases between them. CDR3 length: 15 amino acids. Germline CDR1 and CDR2: SQVTM and ANQGSEA. CDR3 loop: CSVEQRESIHNEQFF. The DNA for the CDR3 is TGCAGCGTTGAGCAACGGGAGAGTATCCACAATGAGCAGTTCTTC.

The CDR3 DNA reads as TGTGCCAGCGGGGAGGGCGCGAACACCGGGGAGCTGTTTTTT. Its translation: CASGEGANTGELFF. The V and J genes are TRBV9 and TRBJ2-2, with 7 nucleotides matching TRBD2. The CDR3 sequence is 14 residues long. After removal of 7 bases from V and 0 bases from J, the junction contained 3 bases not matched to a gene. Germline V gene lookup returns CDR1 SGDLS and CDR2 YYNGEE.

On this clone: Other DNA sequences of this sample code for an identical CDR3. This chain joins TRBV27 and TRBJ1-5; D uncertain. From germline, CDR1 is MNHEY and CDR2 SMNVEV (reference sequence). CDR3 length: 12 residues. V lost 6 bases to trimming and J lost 3 bases, with 6 bases between them. CDR3 residues: CASRGPNQPQHF. CDR3 in DNA: TGTGCCAGCAGGGGCCCCAATCAGCCCCAGCATTTT.

This rearrangement joins TRBV2 to TRBJ1-1, with no clear D. The CDR3 runs to 13 residues. Trimming removed 3 bases from V and 1 base from J, with 6 bases in between. Per germline, CDR1 SNHLY and CDR2 FYNNEI. CDR3 sequence reads: CASSEYGNTEAFF. In DNA, the CDR3 is TGTGCCAGCAGTGAGTACGGGAACACTGAAGCTTTCTTT.

The gene calls are TRBV29-1 and TRBJ1-2; no clear D. The CDR3 sequence is 12 residues long. Germline V lookup: CDR1 SQVTM, CDR2 ANQGSEA. With 2 bases removed from V and 7 bases from J, the gap between germline ends came to 11 bases. In DNA, the CDR3 is TGCAGCGTTGAATGGTCCGACTCTGGCTACACCTTC. Amino acids: CSVEWSDSGYTF.

The J gene is TRBJ1-4, the V gene TRBV5-6; possible D gene TRBD1, 5 bases. Germline CDR1 and CDR2: SGHDT and YYEEEE. The V and J ends lost 4 bases and 5 bases respectively, with 6 bases between them. The length of the CDR3 is 12 residues. CDR3 nucleotides: TGTGCCAGCAGCGGGGGGAATGAAAAACTGTTTTTT. The encoded protein is CASSGGNEKLFF.

In its sample, this clone was seen once. The CDR3 loop reads CASSVTGTSNEQYF. The DNA for the CDR3 is TGTGCCAGCAGCGTGACAGGGACTAGCAACGAGCAGTACTTC. This chain joins TRBV28 and TRBJ2-5; TRBD2 matches at 9 bases. The end of the DNA fits TRBJ2-7 better, so the J call may be wrong. Germline V gives CDR1 MDHEN, CDR2 SYDVKM. This CDR3 comprises 14 residues.

This clone came up a few times. The chain recombines TRBV5-6 with TRBJ1-4, with TRBD1 matching 8 bases. Trimming took 3 bases from V and 8 from J; bases not matched to a gene: 6. This CDR3 is 14 amino acids long. Looked up from germline, CDR1 is SGHDT and CDR2 is YYEEEE. This CDR3 reads CASSSGTGLEKLFF. As DNA, the CDR3 is TGTGCCAGCAGCTCCGGGACAGGACTAGAAAAACTGTTTTTT.

The chain carries TRBV6-4 and TRBJ2-4; tentative D call: TRBD2 (5 bases). The germline V gene encodes CDR1 MRHNA and CDR2 SNTAGT. CDR3 size: 15 residues. V was cut by 6 bases and J by 8 bases, with 20 bases left in between. CDR3 protein: CASRRLGGAVDIQYF. Here the CDR3 DNA reads TGTGCCAGCAGGCGCCTAGGAGGTGCTGTCGACATTCAGTACTTC.

The chain is built from TRBV5-4 and TRBJ1-3, with 7 bases lining up with TRBD1. Trimming cost V 5 bases and J 2 bases; bases outside gene matches: 1. There are 13 residues in the CDR3. The germline CDR1 and CDR2 sequences are SGHNT and YYREEE (reference sequence). The CDR3: CASRTGPGNTIYF. CDR3 nucleotide sequence: TGTGCCAGCAGGACAGGGCCTGGAAACACCATATATTTT.

The rearrangement links TRBV6-5 to TRBJ2-5, with D possibly matching TRBD1 (5 bases). This CDR3 spans 15 amino acids. Germline V gene data show CDR1 as MNHEY and CDR2 as SVGAGI. The germline V and J ends were trimmed by 6 bases and 1 base, with 15 bases remaining between them. The CDR3 region is CASSQTAYSQETQYF. CDR3 bases: TGTGCCAGCAGCCAGACAGCATACAGCCAAGAGACCCAGTACTTC.